These T cell receptor beta chains were read from a single sample in a study of early T cells in non-severe SARS-CoV-2 infection. One entry per CDR3 protein, called by TCRdb with MiXCR from the 5' RACE reads. The table lists 15,000 to 20,000 distinct CDR3 sequences, approximately 4.7% of them singletons. The specimen sequenced was whole blood. These TCRs come from an adult who was a healthcare worker with PCR-confirmed SARS-CoV-2 infection or an uninfected control (not recorded which). Each CDR3 is given with its conserved first and last residue. The D gene is left open where the match is weak. Some rows mark clone size as missing; the rest say once, few, many or name a class of expanded clone.

v_call: TRBV19
j_call: TRBJ2-1
d_call: TRBD2
clone_size: .
cdr3_aa: CASSTWGPSGGLRDERFF
cdr3_nt: TGTGCCAGTAGTACATGGGGCCCCAGCGGGGGGTTGAGGGATGAGCGGTTCTTC

v_call: TRBV29-1
j_call: TRBJ2-1
d_call: .
clone_size: medium-sized
cdr3_aa: CSADYPMQFF
cdr3_nt: TGCAGCGCTGACTATCCGATGCAGTTCTTC

v_call: TRBV7-2
j_call: TRBJ2-1
d_call: .
clone_size: medium-sized
cdr3_aa: CASSLDPANEQFF
cdr3_nt: TGTGCCAGCAGCTTAGATCCAGCCAATGAGCAGTTCTTC

v_call: TRBV4-3
j_call: TRBJ2-1
d_call: .
clone_size: few
cdr3_aa: CASSVSSGTYSYNEQFF
cdr3_nt: TGCGCCAGCAGTGTTTCTTCCGGGACTTACTCCTACAATGAGCAGTTCTTC

v_call: TRBV6-2/TRBV6-3
j_call: TRBJ2-1
d_call: TRBD2
clone_size: few
cdr3_aa: CASSRTSGRYNEQFF
cdr3_nt: TGTGCCAGCAGTCGGACTAGCGGGCGGTACAATGAGCAGTTCTTC

v_call: TRBV11-2
j_call: TRBJ2-5
d_call: .
clone_size: many
cdr3_aa: CASSSTNKVETQYF
cdr3_nt: TGTGCCAGCAGCTCCACAAACAAAGTGGAGACCCAGTACTTC

v_call: TRBV6-6
j_call: TRBJ1-6
d_call: .
clone_size: many
cdr3_aa: CASSLTSRDSPLHF
cdr3_nt: TGTGCCAGCAGCCTAACATCCAGGGATTCACCCCTCCACTTT

v_call: TRBV19
j_call: TRBJ2-5
d_call: TRBD2
clone_size: many
cdr3_aa: CASSIGGAGGRQETQYF
cdr3_nt: TGTGCCAGTAGTATAGGAGGAGCGGGAGGTCGACAAGAGACCCAGTACTTC

v_call: TRBV4-3
j_call: TRBJ2-5
d_call: .
clone_size: few
cdr3_aa: CASSQEIWQETQYF
cdr3_nt: TGCGCCAGCAGCCAAGAGATCTGGCAAGAGACCCAGTACTTC

v_call: TRBV7-8
j_call: TRBJ2-5
d_call: TRBD2
clone_size: many
cdr3_aa: CASSLDGRAQETQYF
cdr3_nt: TGTGCCAGCAGCTTAGACGGGAGGGCCCAAGAGACCCAGTACTTC

v_call: TRBV2
j_call: TRBJ1-5
d_call: TRBD1
clone_size: few
cdr3_aa: CASNRDRDNQPQHF
cdr3_nt: TGTGCCAGCAATCGGGACAGGGACAATCAGCCCCAGCATTTT

v_call: TRBV7-2
j_call: TRBJ2-5
d_call: TRBD1
clone_size: .
cdr3_aa: CASSLGTGGETQYF
cdr3_nt: TGTGCCAGCAGCCTAGGGACAGGGGGGGAGACCCAGTACTTC

v_call: TRBV28
j_call: TRBJ1-5
d_call: .
clone_size: many
cdr3_aa: CASSSARNQPQHF
cdr3_nt: TGTGCCAGCAGCTCTGCCCGTAATCAGCCCCAGCATTTT

v_call: TRBV4-3
j_call: TRBJ1-2
d_call: TRBD1
clone_size: many
cdr3_aa: CASSRDRQGGYGYTF
cdr3_nt: TGCGCCAGCAGCCGGGACAGACAGGGAGGCTATGGCTACACCTTC

v_call: TRBV29-1
j_call: TRBJ2-3
d_call: TRBD2
clone_size: few
cdr3_aa: CSVEVPGLAGGSTDTQYF
cdr3_nt: TGCAGCGTTGAAGTGCCGGGACTAGCGGGAGGAAGCACAGATACGCAGTATTTT

v_call: TRBV7-3
j_call: TRBJ2-2
d_call: TRBD1
clone_size: .
cdr3_aa: CASSLTRTGAGELFF
cdr3_nt: TGTGCCAGCAGCTTAACGAGGACAGGGGCCGGGGAGCTGTTTTTT

v_call: TRBV6-5
j_call: TRBJ2-1
d_call: .
clone_size: many
cdr3_aa: CASQGRLLYNEQFF
cdr3_nt: TGTGCCAGCCAGGGGCGTTTGCTCTACAATGAGCAGTTCTTC

v_call: TRBV10-3
j_call: TRBJ2-4
d_call: TRBD2
clone_size: many
cdr3_aa: CAISESGLAGGWNIQYF
cdr3_nt: TGTGCCATCAGTGAGTCAGGACTAGCGGGAGGGTGGAACATTCAGTACTTC

v_call: TRBV24-1
j_call: TRBJ2-2
d_call: TRBD2
clone_size: medium-sized
cdr3_aa: CATREAGVGTGELFF
cdr3_nt: TGTGCCACCAGAGAAGCGGGAGTGGGCACCGGGGAGCTGTTTTTT

v_call: TRBV7-8
j_call: TRBJ2-1
d_call: .
clone_size: .
cdr3_aa: CASWGRGRPTYNEQFF
cdr3_nt: TGTGCCAGCTGGGGGAGAGGTCGGCCAACCTACAATGAGCAGTTCTTC

v_call: TRBV19
j_call: TRBJ2-1
d_call: .
clone_size: few
cdr3_aa: CASSLRGPLGSYNEQFF
cdr3_nt: TGTGCCAGTAGTCTTCGAGGGCCCCTCGGGTCCTACAATGAGCAGTTCTTC

v_call: TRBV7-8
j_call: TRBJ2-6
d_call: .
clone_size: .
cdr3_aa: CASSPQGYPRGANVLTF
cdr3_nt: TGTGCCAGCAGTCCCCAGGGCTACCCTCGTGGGGCCAACGTCCTGACTTTC

v_call: TRBV7-2
j_call: TRBJ2-7
d_call: TRBD2
clone_size: few
cdr3_aa: CASSWASGSVYEQYF
cdr3_nt: TGTGCCAGCAGCTGGGCTAGCGGGAGCGTTTACGAGCAGTACTTC

v_call: TRBV20-1
j_call: TRBJ1-1
d_call: .
clone_size: many
cdr3_aa: CSARQMNTEVFF
cdr3_nt: TGCAGTGCTAGGCAGATGAACACTGAAGTTTTCTTT

v_call: TRBV20-1
j_call: TRBJ2-7
d_call: TRBD1
clone_size: many
cdr3_aa: CSAVYRGQSYEQYF
cdr3_nt: TGCAGTGCTGTCTACAGGGGACAGTCCTACGAGCAGTACTTC

v_call: TRBV9
j_call: TRBJ1-2
d_call: .
clone_size: few
cdr3_aa: CASSVAVQGYGYTF
cdr3_nt: TGTGCCAGCAGCGTGGCGGTACAAGGCTATGGCTACACCTTC

v_call: TRBV28
j_call: TRBJ2-6
d_call: .
clone_size: many
cdr3_aa: CASRLGFAGANVLTF
cdr3_nt: TGTGCCAGCAGGTTGGGGTTCGCTGGGGCCAACGTCCTGACTTTC

v_call: TRBV4-1
j_call: TRBJ2-5
d_call: TRBD2
clone_size: many
cdr3_aa: CASSQGPSGRVGTQETQYF
cdr3_nt: TGCGCCAGCAGCCAAGGGCCTAGCGGGAGAGTGGGGACTCAAGAGACCCAGTACTTC

v_call: TRBV2
j_call: TRBJ1-5
d_call: TRBD1
clone_size: few
cdr3_aa: CASSSTGNSNQPQHF
cdr3_nt: TGTGCCAGCAGCTCGACAGGGAATAGCAATCAGCCCCAGCATTTT

v_call: TRBV27
j_call: TRBJ2-7
d_call: TRBD2
clone_size: few
cdr3_aa: CASSFSGRSFTYEQYF
cdr3_nt: TGTGCCAGCAGTTTTAGCGGGAGGTCTTTTACCTACGAGCAGTACTTC

v_call: TRBV9
j_call: TRBJ1-5
d_call: .
clone_size: many
cdr3_aa: CASSVEVGAGNQPQHF
cdr3_nt: TGTGCCAGCAGCGTAGAAGTGGGGGCAGGCAATCAGCCCCAGCATTTT

v_call: TRBV12-3/TRBV12-4
j_call: TRBJ2-3
d_call: .
clone_size: many
cdr3_aa: CASSIHLAGPPADTQYF
cdr3_nt: TGTGCCAGCAGTATCCACCTCGCGGGACCTCCGGCAGATACGCAGTATTTT

v_call: TRBV11-3
j_call: TRBJ2-2
d_call: TRBD1
clone_size: many
cdr3_aa: CASSTRDRLTGELFF
cdr3_nt: TGTGCCAGCAGCACACGGGACAGATTAACCGGGGAGCTGTTTTTT

v_call: TRBV12-3/TRBV12-4
j_call: TRBJ1-3
d_call: .
clone_size: many
cdr3_aa: CASTSRGFSSGNTIYF
cdr3_nt: TGTGCCAGCACCTCGAGAGGGTTTAGCTCTGGAAACACCATATATTTT

v_call: TRBV7-2
j_call: TRBJ2-3
d_call: .
clone_size: .
cdr3_aa: CASSPPGADTQYF
cdr3_nt: TGTGCCAGCAGCCCCCCTGGAGCAGATACGCAGTATTTT

v_call: TRBV6-5
j_call: TRBJ1-5
d_call: .
clone_size: many
cdr3_aa: CANNGEGHSNQPQHF
cdr3_nt: TGTGCCAACAATGGGGAGGGACATAGCAATCAGCCCCAGCATTTT

v_call: TRBV24-1
j_call: TRBJ2-3
d_call: TRBD1
clone_size: medium-sized
cdr3_aa: CATSDFGRGQPDTQYF
cdr3_nt: TGTGCCACCAGTGATTTTGGCAGGGGGCAACCAGATACGCAGTATTTT

v_call: TRBV18
j_call: TRBJ1-2
d_call: .
clone_size: many
cdr3_aa: CASSRPNYGYTF
cdr3_nt: TGTGCCAGCTCCCGCCCAAACTATGGCTACACCTTC

v_call: TRBV6-6
j_call: TRBJ1-1
d_call: .
clone_size: few
cdr3_aa: CASSYWPDLNTEAFF
cdr3_nt: TGTGCCAGCAGTTACTGGCCCGACCTTAACACTGAAGCTTTCTTT

v_call: TRBV12-3/TRBV12-4
j_call: TRBJ2-2
d_call: TRBD2
clone_size: many
cdr3_aa: CASRPGLADTGELFF
cdr3_nt: TGTGCCAGCAGGCCGGGACTAGCTGACACCGGGGAGCTGTTTTTT

v_call: TRBV7-3
j_call: TRBJ1-2
d_call: TRBD1
clone_size: many
cdr3_aa: CASSLNPTRGQGRGYTF
cdr3_nt: TGTGCCAGCAGCTTAAACCCCACTCGGGGACAGGGCAGAGGCTACACCTTC

v_call: TRBV7-6
j_call: TRBJ1-1
d_call: .
clone_size: many
cdr3_aa: CASRGFGTEAFF
cdr3_nt: TGTGCCAGCAGGGGGTTCGGCACTGAAGCTTTCTTT

v_call: TRBV6-2/TRBV6-3
j_call: TRBJ2-6
d_call: TRBD1
clone_size: many
cdr3_aa: CASSYHPGTGPSGANVLTF
cdr3_nt: TGTGCCAGCAGTTACCATCCGGGGACAGGACCCTCTGGGGCCAACGTCCTGACTTTC

v_call: TRBV9
j_call: TRBJ1-2
d_call: TRBD1
clone_size: many
cdr3_aa: CASSENSRGANYGYTF
cdr3_nt: TGTGCCAGCAGCGAGAACTCCAGGGGGGCTAACTATGGCTACACCTTC